A selection of T cell receptor beta chains follows, all from one sample in a study of blood T cell repertoires in COVID-19. The table came from immunoSEQ multiplex PCR; TCRdb's copy has only in-frame clones and leaves some out. Of approximately 170,000 clones in the sample, 86% were seen once. Source material: peripheral blood. The receptors derive from a woman of 80 years or more in a cohort sampled during active or convalescent COVID-19. The CDR3 runs from the conserved cysteine through the conserved F or W. D genes are given only for firm matches. Where a row states a size, it is once, few, many or the class of an expanded clone; other rows omit it.

clone_size d_call j_call v_call cdr3_nt cdr3_aa
- TRBD1 TRBJ1-3 TRBV18 TGTGCCAGCTCACAGACAGGGATCGGTTCAAACACCATATATTTT CASSQTGIGSNTIYF
few - TRBJ2-1 TRBV4-3 TGCGCCAGCAGCCAAGACCCTAGCGTCTCCTACAATGAGCAGTTCTTC CASSQDPSVSYNEQFF
- - TRBJ2-6 TRBV5-5 TGTGCCAGCAGCTTGGGACAGGTATCCTCTGGGGCCAACGTCCTGACTTTC CASSLGQVSSGANVLTF
- - TRBJ1-1 TRBV4-3 TGCGCCAGCAGCCAAGCTCACAGAAACACTGAAGCTTTCTTT CASSQAHRNTEAFF
- - TRBJ1-3 TRBV12-3/TRBV12-4 TGTGCCAGCAGTTTGGCAGGGGGAAACACCATATATTTT CASSLAGGNTIYF
- - TRBJ1-2 TRBV11-2 TGTGCCAGCAGCTCTGCGGGCCCGAGGGATGGCTACACCTTC CASSSAGPRDGYTF
- TRBD1 TRBJ1-1 TRBV27 TGTGCCAGCAGCCGACAGGGGGCAGCTTTCTTT CASSRQGAAFF
- - TRBJ2-7 TRBV5-4 TGTGCCAGCAGCTTAGTGGGGGGGCGCGAGCAGTACTTC CASSLVGGREQYF
- - TRBJ1-6 TRBV24-1 TGTGCCACCAGTGCTGACAGATATTCACCCCTCCACTTT CATSADRYSPLHF
- TRBD2 TRBJ2-1 TRBV7-7 TGTGCCAGCAGCTCGACTAGCGGGGACAATGAGCAGTTCTTC CASSSTSGDNEQFF
- TRBD1 TRBJ1-2 TRBV29-1 TGCAGCGTTGAAGGTGACAGGGGGGAGTTCAGGAGCTATGGCTACACCTTC CSVEGDRGEFRSYGYTF
- - TRBJ2-3 TRBV7-9 TGTGCCAGCACGCGTCCGGACAGTGTTACAGATACGCAGTATTTT CASTRPDSVTDTQYF
- - TRBJ2-7 TRBV15 TGTGCCACCAGCAGAGAACTACCAAGCTCCTACGAGCAGTACTTC CATSRELPSSYEQYF
once - TRBJ2-5 TRBV18 TGTGCCAGCTCACCGAGAAAGACAGCGACACAAGAGACCCAGTACTTC CASSPRKTATQETQYF
once - TRBJ1-2 TRBV19 TGTGCCAGTAGCCAATATATTTCCGGGACAAATGGCTACACCTTC CASSQYISGTNGYTF
- - TRBJ2-3 TRBV24-1 TGTGCCACCAGGCGGGCGGCGGGATTAATAGATACGCAGTATTTT CATRRAAGLIDTQYF
- - TRBJ1-1 TRBV7-8 TGTGCCAGCAGCTTAGTTTTCAGGTCCCCTGAAGCTTTCTTT CASSLVFRSPEAFF
- - TRBJ1-3 TRBV3-1/TRBV3-2 TGTGCCAGCAGCCGAGGCGTTATAGGTACCCACTCTGGAAACACCATATATTTT CASSRGVIGTHSGNTIYF
- - TRBJ1-3 TRBV5-6 TGTGCCAGCAGCTTAAGGTCCTTTGGCAGGCCTGGAAACACCATATATTTT CASSLRSFGRPGNTIYF
few - TRBJ1-2 TRBV25-1 TGTGCCAGCAGTGAATTCGGCGGGCCTGGCTACACCTTC CASSEFGGPGYTF
- - TRBJ2-5 TRBV28 TGTGCCAGCAGTTATGGCATAGCGGAGACCCAGTACTTC CASSYGIAETQYF
- TRBD2 TRBJ2-7 TRBV5-4 TGTGCCAGCAGCTTGCGGACTAGCGGCTCCTACGAGCAGTACTTC CASSLRTSGSYEQYF
- - TRBJ2-3 TRBV10-3 TGTGCCATCACCACGGGGTCCGGCCAGAGCACAGATACGCAGTATTTT CAITTGSGQSTDTQYF
- TRBD2 TRBJ2-1 TRBV5-4 TGTGCCAGCAGCTCTAGCGGGGGGGGCTACAATGAGCAGTTCTTC CASSSSGGGYNEQFF
- - TRBJ1-5 TRBV9 TGTGCCAGCAGCGTAGACACAGACCTGAATCAGCCCCAGCATTTT CASSVDTDLNQPQHF
- TRBD1 TRBJ2-1 TRBV6-5 TGTGCCAGCAGTCGAGGACAGGCCTACAATGAGCAGTTCTTC CASSRGQAYNEQFF
- TRBD1 TRBJ1-6 TRBV5-1 TGCGCCAGCAGTAGGGACAGCGATGCCTATAATTCACCCCTCCACTTT CASSRDSDAYNSPLHF
- - TRBJ2-1 TRBV30 TGTGCCTGGAGAAACAGGGACATCCCCTACAATGAGCAGTTCTTC CAWRNRDIPYNEQFF
- - TRBJ1-1 TRBV24-1 TGTGCCACCAGTGATGGACAACTTGAAGCTTTCTTT CATSDGQLEAFF
- - TRBJ1-1 TRBV3-1/TRBV3-2 TGTGCCAGCAGCAGGGCGGGGGACACTGAAGCTTTCTTT CASSRAGDTEAFF
- TRBD1 TRBJ1-3 TRBV6-5 TGTGCCAGCAGTTACGACCCACAGGGGGCTGGAGACACCATATATTTT CASSYDPQGAGDTIYF
- - TRBJ1-2 TRBV7-9 TGTGCCAGCAGCTTAGGGGTAGACAGAGGCTACACCTTC CASSLGVDRGYTF
- - TRBJ1-1 TRBV6-1 TGTGCCAGCAGTGAAGAGAGGGTTACTGAAGCTTTCTTT CASSEERVTEAFF
once - TRBJ1-2 TRBV14 TGTGCCAGCACGGTTGGGACACCTGATAACTATGGCTACACCTTC CASTVGTPDNYGYTF